A selection of T cell receptor beta chains follows, all from one sample in a study of metastatic and nonmetastatic thyroid tumors. TCRdb re-clonotyped the PCR reads through MiXCR. This repertoire shows 6,500 to 7,000 clones, about 34% found once; its top ten account for roughly 13%. The sample was adjacent normal tissue. Every receptor here comes from a female donor with papillary thyroid cancer or a benign thyroid nodule (not recorded which). Some clones in this sample may be carry-over from other donors' samples. The CDR3 runs from the conserved cysteine through the conserved F or W. Each record gives: clone size, V gene, J gene, D gene, CDR3 protein, CDR3 DNA. A D gene is named only where the DNA matches it firmly. Clone size is shown for a subset of rows, as once, few, many or a class of expanded clone.

clone size: few; V gene: TRBV6-2/TRBV6-3; J gene: TRBJ1-2; D gene: .; CDR3 protein: CASSYTPGRGYTF; CDR3 DNA: TGTGCCAGCAGTTACACGCCAGGGAGGGGCTACACCTTC
clone size: .; V gene: TRBV11-1; J gene: TRBJ2-2; D gene: TRBD1; CDR3 protein: CASSLWSGGGGELFF; CDR3 DNA: TGTGCCAGCAGCTTATGGTCAGGGGGCGGCGGGGAGCTGTTTTTT
clone size: .; V gene: TRBV28; J gene: TRBJ2-3; D gene: TRBD1; CDR3 protein: CASRRQGADTQYF; CDR3 DNA: TGTGCCAGCAGACGACAGGGGGCAGATACGCAGTATTTT
clone size: medium-sized; V gene: TRBV7-2; J gene: TRBJ2-1; D gene: TRBD2; CDR3 protein: CASSLAENSYNEQFF; CDR3 DNA: TGTGCCAGCAGCCTAGCGGAGAACTCCTACAATGAGCAGTTCTTC
clone size: medium-sized; V gene: TRBV7-2; J gene: TRBJ1-2; D gene: TRBD1; CDR3 protein: CASSPGQGDNYGYTF; CDR3 DNA: TGTGCCAGCAGCCCCGGACAGGGCGACAACTATGGCTACACCTTC
clone size: .; V gene: TRBV19; J gene: TRBJ1-2; D gene: .; CDR3 protein: CASTIGGWHGYTF; CDR3 DNA: TGTGCCAGTACCATTGGAGGGTGGCATGGCTACACCTTC
clone size: few; V gene: TRBV2; J gene: TRBJ2-5; D gene: TRBD1; CDR3 protein: CASSGSGTVGCETQYF; CDR3 DNA: TGTGCCAGCAGTGGCTCCGGGACAGTCGGATGCGAGACCCAGTACTTC
clone size: .; V gene: TRBV19; J gene: TRBJ2-2; D gene: .; CDR3 protein: CASSARTDNAGELFF; CDR3 DNA: TGTGCCAGTAGTGCACGGACGGACAACGCCGGGGAGCTGTTTTTT
clone size: .; V gene: TRBV2; J gene: TRBJ2-1; D gene: TRBD1; CDR3 protein: CASYGTGGNEQFF; CDR3 DNA: TGTGCCAGCTATGGGACAGGGGGCAATGAGCAGTTCTTC
clone size: .; V gene: TRBV6-2/TRBV6-3; J gene: TRBJ2-7; D gene: TRBD2; CDR3 protein: CASSYKGLVPYEQYF; CDR3 DNA: TGTGCCAGCAGTTACAAAGGACTAGTACCCTACGAGCAGTACTTC
clone size: few; V gene: TRBV2; J gene: TRBJ1-5; D gene: .; CDR3 protein: CASGTGLGPQHF; CDR3 DNA: TGTGCCAGTGGGACGGGTTTGGGGCCCCAGCATTTT
clone size: .; V gene: TRBV20-1; J gene: TRBJ1-1; D gene: .; CDR3 protein: CSARSQPNTEAFF; CDR3 DNA: TGCAGTGCTAGAAGTCAGCCAAACACTGAAGCTTTCTTT
clone size: few; V gene: TRBV11-2; J gene: TRBJ1-1; D gene: .; CDR3 protein: CASSPTYTEAFF; CDR3 DNA: TGTGCCAGCAGCCCCACCTACACTGAAGCTTTCTTT
clone size: .; V gene: TRBV20-1; J gene: TRBJ2-7; D gene: .; CDR3 protein: CSASSRDESSYEQYF; CDR3 DNA: TGCAGTGCCAGCAGTCGGGACGAGAGCTCCTACGAGCAGTACTTC
clone size: .; V gene: TRBV19; J gene: TRBJ1-2; D gene: TRBD1; CDR3 protein: CASQTGNYGYTF; CDR3 DNA: TGTGCCAGTCAGACAGGGAACTATGGCTACACCTTC
clone size: many; V gene: TRBV5-5; J gene: TRBJ2-1; D gene: .; CDR3 protein: CASSFSGSYNEQFF; CDR3 DNA: TGTGCCAGCAGCTTCAGTGGTTCCTACAATGAGCAGTTCTTC
clone size: .; V gene: TRBV24-1; J gene: TRBJ2-7; D gene: TRBD1; CDR3 protein: CATSPGQGLNEQYF; CDR3 DNA: TGTGCCACCAGCCCGGGACAGGGTCTAAACGAGCAGTACTTC
clone size: medium-sized; V gene: TRBV20-1; J gene: TRBJ2-7; D gene: .; CDR3 protein: CSANSAYEQYF; CDR3 DNA: TGCAGTGCGAACAGTGCCTACGAGCAGTACTTC
clone size: many; V gene: TRBV5-5; J gene: TRBJ2-5; D gene: .; CDR3 protein: CASSLGGLTQETQYF; CDR3 DNA: TGTGCCAGCAGCTTGGGGGGACTGACACAAGAGACCCAGTACTTC
clone size: .; V gene: TRBV24-1; J gene: TRBJ1-5; D gene: .; CDR3 protein: CATSDLLDDKYSNQPQHF; CDR3 DNA: TGTGCCACCAGTGATTTGCTTGATGACAAATATAGCAATCAGCCCCAGCATTTT
clone size: medium-sized; V gene: TRBV20-1; J gene: TRBJ1-5; D gene: .; CDR3 protein: CSALGQYSNQPQHF; CDR3 DNA: TGCAGTGCTCTCGGACAGTATAGCAATCAGCCCCAGCATTTT
clone size: .; V gene: TRBV15; J gene: TRBJ2-7; D gene: .; CDR3 protein: CASRRDRGPSLIYVQYF; CDR3 DNA: TGTGCCAGCAGGAGAGATCGCGGACCGAGTCTAATCTACGTGCAGTACTTC
clone size: medium-sized; V gene: TRBV7-6; J gene: TRBJ1-6; D gene: .; CDR3 protein: CASSLDNSYNSPLHF; CDR3 DNA: TGTGCCAGCAGCTTAGACAATTCTTATAATTCACCCCTCCACTTT
clone size: few; V gene: TRBV20-1; J gene: TRBJ1-5; D gene: .; CDR3 protein: CSASQQGDQPQHF; CDR3 DNA: TGCAGTGCTAGCCAACAGGGAGATCAGCCCCAGCATTTT
clone size: .; V gene: TRBV5-1; J gene: TRBJ1-5; D gene: .; CDR3 protein: CASSLEPGPNQPQHF; CDR3 DNA: TGCGCCAGCAGCTTGGAGCCGGGCCCCAATCAGCCCCAGCATTTT
clone size: large; V gene: TRBV6-2/TRBV6-3; J gene: TRBJ1-2; D gene: .; CDR3 protein: CASSYSGLTSGYTF; CDR3 DNA: TGTGCCAGCAGTTACTCCGGACTGACTAGTGGCTACACCTTC
clone size: few; V gene: TRBV20-1; J gene: TRBJ2-7; D gene: .; CDR3 protein: CSASGEGVEQYF; CDR3 DNA: TGCAGTGCTAGCGGCGAGGGGGTCGAGCAGTACTTC
clone size: medium-sized; V gene: TRBV19; J gene: TRBJ1-1; D gene: TRBD1; CDR3 protein: CASSIDTPDRVYSEAFF; CDR3 DNA: TGTGCCAGTAGTATAGATACCCCGGACAGGGTTTACTCTGAAGCTTTCTTT
clone size: few; V gene: TRBV10-3; J gene: TRBJ2-6; D gene: TRBD2; CDR3 protein: CATAGGSSGAKVLTF; CDR3 DNA: TGTGCTACCGCGGGGGGGAGCTCTGGGGCAAAAGTCCTGACTTTC
clone size: few; V gene: TRBV6-1; J gene: TRBJ2-7; D gene: TRBD1; CDR3 protein: CASSELGGTGGEQYF; CDR3 DNA: TGTGCCAGCAGTGAATTGGGTGGGACAGGCGGCGAGCAGTACTTC
clone size: .; V gene: TRBV12-3/TRBV12-4; J gene: TRBJ2-2; D gene: TRBD2; CDR3 protein: CARKLAGGDTGELCF; CDR3 DNA: TGTGCCAGAAAGCTAGCGGGGGGCGACACCGGGGAGCTGTGTTTT
clone size: large; V gene: TRBV6-1; J gene: TRBJ1-2; D gene: TRBD1; CDR3 protein: CASSSDRVPNYGYTF; CDR3 DNA: TGTGCCAGCAGTTCCGACAGGGTTCCTAACTATGGCTACACCTTC
clone size: .; V gene: TRBV11-2; J gene: TRBJ1-1; D gene: .; CDR3 protein: CASSSTRVAEAFF; CDR3 DNA: TGTGCCAGCAGCTCTACTCGGGTTGCTGAAGCTTTCTTT
clone size: medium-sized; V gene: TRBV20-1; J gene: TRBJ2-5; D gene: .; CDR3 protein: CSAFQGSEETQYF; CDR3 DNA: TGCAGTGCCTTCCAGGGGAGTGAAGAGACCCAGTACTTC
clone size: large; V gene: TRBV6-1; J gene: TRBJ2-7; D gene: .; CDR3 protein: CASGAFSYEQYF; CDR3 DNA: TGTGCCAGCGGAGCCTTCTCCTACGAGCAGTACTTC
clone size: .; V gene: TRBV3-1; J gene: TRBJ1-6; D gene: .; CDR3 protein: CASSQGADSPLHF; CDR3 DNA: TGTGCCAGCAGCCAGGGTGCGGATTCACCCCTCCACTTT
clone size: .; V gene: TRBV2; J gene: TRBJ2-3; D gene: .; CDR3 protein: CASSVTLFTDTQYF; CDR3 DNA: TGTGCCAGCAGCGTAACCCTATTCACAGATACGCAGTATTTT
clone size: .; V gene: TRBV11-2; J gene: TRBJ2-7; D gene: TRBD2; CDR3 protein: CASSRGLAGGRNSYEQYF; CDR3 DNA: TGTGCCAGCAGTAGGGGACTAGCGGGGGGGCGCAACTCCTACGAGCAGTACTTC
clone size: few; V gene: TRBV28; J gene: TRBJ1-1; D gene: .; CDR3 protein: CASSPWEGGGTEAFF; CDR3 DNA: TGTGCCAGCAGCCCTTGGGAAGGGGGAGGGACTGAAGCTTTCTTT
clone size: few; V gene: TRBV19; J gene: TRBJ2-7; D gene: .; CDR3 protein: CASSIRGTFYEQYF; CDR3 DNA: TGTGCCAGTAGTATTCGGGGGACCTTCTACGAGCAGTACTTC
clone size: medium-sized; V gene: TRBV7-9; J gene: TRBJ2-2; D gene: .; CDR3 protein: CASRPGAGNTGELFF; CDR3 DNA: TGTGCCAGCAGACCGGGCGCAGGGAACACCGGGGAGCTGTTTTTT
clone size: few; V gene: TRBV13; J gene: TRBJ1-4; D gene: TRBD1; CDR3 protein: CASSLKGQGSTNEKLFF; CDR3 DNA: TGTGCCAGCAGCTTAAAGGGACAGGGATCAACTAATGAAAAACTGTTTTTT
clone size: .; V gene: TRBV5-1; J gene: TRBJ2-1; D gene: TRBD1; CDR3 protein: CASSLEGRGQDEQFF; CDR3 DNA: TGCGCCAGCAGCTTGGAGGGCAGGGGGCAGGATGAGCAGTTCTTC
clone size: .; V gene: TRBV5-1; J gene: TRBJ2-7; D gene: .; CDR3 protein: CASSRDTRYEQYF; CDR3 DNA: TGCGCCAGCAGCCGGGACACGCGTTACGAGCAGTACTTC
clone size: .; V gene: TRBV20-1; J gene: TRBJ2-1; D gene: TRBD2; CDR3 protein: CRGGLVDDEQFF; CDR3 DNA: TGCAGGGGGGGACTAGTTGACGATGAGCAGTTCTTC
clone size: .; V gene: TRBV6-1; J gene: TRBJ1-5; D gene: .; CDR3 protein: CASSRGNKPQHF; CDR3 DNA: TGTGCCAGCAGTCGAGGCAATAAGCCCCAGCATTTT
clone size: .; V gene: TRBV7-2; J gene: TRBJ2-7; D gene: TRBD2; CDR3 protein: CFSSRRAGVSYEQYF; CDR3 DNA: TGTTTCAGCAGCCGAAGGGCGGGGGTCTCCTACGAGCAGTACTTC
clone size: .; V gene: TRBV5-1; J gene: TRBJ2-1; D gene: .; CDR3 protein: CASSLNFGDSYNEHFF; CDR3 DNA: TGCGCCAGCAGCTTGAATTTTGGGGACTCCTACAATGAGCATTTCTTC
clone size: .; V gene: TRBV2; J gene: TRBJ1-5; D gene: .; CDR3 protein: CASSEGYSNQPQHF; CDR3 DNA: TGTGCCAGCAGTGAAGGCTATAGCAATCAGCCCCAGCATTTT
clone size: .; V gene: TRBV12-3/TRBV12-4; J gene: TRBJ2-2; D gene: TRBD2; CDR3 protein: CSSSSSGRAGELFF; CDR3 DNA: TGTTCCAGCAGTTCTAGCGGGAGGGCCGGTGAGCTGTTTTTT
clone size: few; V gene: TRBV6-4; J gene: TRBJ2-3; D gene: TRBD2; CDR3 protein: CASSSGTSGTDTQYF; CDR3 DNA: TGTGCCAGCAGTTCCGGGACTAGCGGCACAGATACGCAGTATTTT
clone size: medium-sized; V gene: TRBV30; J gene: TRBJ1-6; D gene: .; CDR3 protein: CAWTITGNSPLHF; CDR3 DNA: TGTGCCTGGACAATTACAGGGAATTCACCCCTCCACTTT
clone size: few; V gene: TRBV20-1; J gene: TRBJ2-2; D gene: TRBD2; CDR3 protein: CSAAASGSTGELFF; CDR3 DNA: TGCAGTGCTGCCGCTAGCGGGAGTACCGGGGAGCTGTTTTTT
clone size: .; V gene: TRBV4-2; J gene: TRBJ2-1; D gene: TRBD2; CDR3 protein: CASSHRGRGAPRNEQFF; CDR3 DNA: TGTGCCAGCAGCCACCGAGGGCGGGGGGCGCCTCGCAATGAGCAGTTCTTC
clone size: few; V gene: TRBV6-1; J gene: TRBJ1-2; D gene: .; CDR3 protein: CASSPRQSNGYTF; CDR3 DNA: TGTGCCAGCAGCCCCAGACAGAGTAATGGCTACACCTTC